The 21 T cell receptor beta chains presented below share a single source sample, sequenced in a study of control samples from healthy donors and cancer patients (TCRdb year 2020). Library preparation was by the immunoSEQ multiplex PCR assay. TCRdb re-hosts the immuneACCESS table, in-frame sequences only. Its copies lack some clones; in the studies checked, an unresolved V gene accounts for under half of them, and the cause for the rest is not known. This sample lists under 150,000 clones; about 93% were detected once. Of the sample, about 2.6% is held by the ten largest clones. The sequenced sample was blood. Receptors were obtained from a man aged 30 to 39 in good health.

The chain has TRBV9 and TRBJ1-6; D gene uncertain. This CDR3 contains 16 residues. The germline V and J ends were trimmed by 3 bases and 7 bases, with 17 bases remaining between them. In germline, CDR1 is SGDLS, CDR2 YYNGEE. The chain's CDR3 is CASSAGGGGGNSPLHF. The CDR3 nucleotides are TGTGCCAGCAGCGCAGGCGGTGGAGGTGGGAATTCACCCCTCCACTTT. The variable domain in full, with the rest retrieved from reference TRBV9 and TRBJ1-6, is DSGVTQTPKHLITATGQRVTLRCSPRSGDLSVYWYQQSLDQGLQFLIQYYNGEERAKGNILERFSAQQFPDLHSELNLSSLELGDSALYFCASSAGGGGGNSPLHFGNGTRLTVT.

The genes are TRBV7-3 and TRBJ2-1, with D possibly TRBD2 on 6 matching bases. The CDR3 runs to 15 residues. The germline V gene has CDR1 SGHTA and CDR2 FQGTGA. V was shortened by 5 bases and J by 4 bases, with 15 bases between the two germline ends. The CDR3 is CASSPGGLNYNEQFF. In nucleotides, the CDR3 is TGTGCCAGCAGCCCCGGGGGACTTAATTACAATGAGCAGTTCTTC.

This sequence joins TRBV5-1 and TRBJ1-3; D not resolved. The CDR3 consists of 14 residues. The V gene's germline CDR1 is SGHRS and CDR2 YFSETQ. Trimming left V 7 bases short and J 0 bases short, with 11 bases between. CDR3 in DNA: TGCGCCAGCGGGAAAGAGTCCTCTGGAAACACCATATATTTT. The encoded protein is CASGKESSGNTIYF.

CDR3 in amino acids: CASGTGPNSPLHF. The CDR3 DNA reads as TGCGCCAGCGGGACAGGGCCTAATTCACCCCTCCACTTT. This sequence joins TRBV10-2 and TRBJ1-6; the match to TRBD1 covers 9 bases. Trimming at V came to 8 bases and at J to 6 bases, leaving 2 bases not matched to a gene. There are 13 residues in the CDR3. CDR1 WSHSY and CDR2 SAAADI come from the germline V gene.

The genes are TRBV5-6 and TRBJ1-2, with D hard to call. Germline V gene data show CDR1 as SGHDT and CDR2 as YYEEEE. CDR3 length: 12 amino acids. Trimming took off 0 bases at V and 6 bases at J, with 6 bases between the two ends. CDR3 DNA sequence: TGTGCCAGCAGCTTGGGACCGGATGGCTACACCTTC. It translates to CASSLGPDGYTF.

CDR3 nucleotides: TGTGCCAGTAGTGTCACAGGGAATGAAAAACTGTTTTTT. It is translated as CASSVTGNEKLFF. The chain uses TRBV19 and TRBJ1-4, with a tentative D call TRBD1 (6 bases). Germline CDR1 reads LNHDA; CDR2 reads SQIVND (reference sequence). The V and J ends lost 5 bases and 5 bases respectively, with 9 bases between them. The CDR3 extends over 13 amino acids.

The V and J genes are TRBV5-5 and TRBJ1-2, with 7 positions matching TRBD1. Germline lookup yields CDR1 SGHKS and CDR2 YYEKEE (reference sequence). Trimming cost V 2 bases and J 0 bases; bases outside gene matches: 4. This CDR3 spans 15 amino acids. The CDR3 DNA reads as TGTGCCAGCAGCTTTACAGGGGATTCTAACTATGGCTACACCTTC. The encoded protein is CASSFTGDSNYGYTF. The entire variable domain, with the rest obtained from reference TRBV5-5 and TRBJ1-2, is as follows: DAGVTQSPTHLIKTRGQQVTLRCSPISGHKSVSWYQQVLGQGPQFIFQYYEKEERGRGNFPDRFSARQFPNYSSELNVNALLLGDSALYLCASSFTGDSNYGYTFGSGTRLTVV.

This chain uses TRBV24-1 with TRBJ1-2; TRBD1 might be the D (6 bases). Trimming cost V 4 bases and J 8 bases, with 13 bases left between them. Germline loops: CDR1 KGHDR, CDR2 SFDVKD. This CDR3 spans 13 amino acids. CDR3 residues: CATSDTGLGGYTF. The CDR3 nucleotides are TGTGCCACCAGTGACACAGGGTTGGGAGGCTACACCTTC.

The J gene is TRBJ2-5, the V gene TRBV2; tentative D call: TRBD2 (6 bases). Germline V gene data show CDR1 as SNHLY and CDR2 as FYNNEI. The CDR3 covers 15 residues. Trimming removed 7 bases at V and 5 bases at J, with 20 bases between. The CDR3 DNA reads TGTGCCAGCACCCGAACGTGGGGGGAGCGGGAGACCCAGTACTTC. Its protein is CASTRTWGERETQYF.

The V call is TRBV5-8, the J call TRBJ2-7; D unclear. The length of the CDR3 is 14 residues. The ends were cut back, 1 base at V and 4 bases at J, with 12 bases in the middle. Germline V gene lookup returns CDR1 SGHTS and CDR2 YDEGEE. The CDR3: CASSLLGPRYEQYF. The CDR3 DNA sequence: TGTGCCAGCAGCTTGTTGGGCCCAAGATACGAGCAGTACTTC. The full variable domain, in which reference TRBV5-8 and TRBJ2-7 provide the parts outside the CDR3, is EAGVTQSPTHLIKTRGQQATLRCSPISGHTSVYWYQQALGLGLQFLLWYDEGEERNRGNFPPRFSGRQFPNYSSELNVNALELEDSALYLCASSLLGPRYEQYFGPGTRLTVT.

This clone was counted a few times. This chain connects TRBV5-4 to TRBJ1-6; D is uncertain. Germline V gene data show CDR1 as SGHNT and CDR2 as YYREEE (reference sequence). This CDR3 is built from 15 residues. With 3 bases removed from V and 8 bases from J, the gap between germline ends came to 15 bases. The CDR3 sequence is CASSSQTLNDSPLHF. The CDR3 region has the DNA TGTGCCAGCAGCTCTCAGACCTTGAACGATTCACCCCTCCACTTT.

The V call is TRBV2, the J call TRBJ1-4; D is uncertain. Germline V gene data show CDR1 as SNHLY and CDR2 as FYNNEI. V dropped 6 bases and J dropped 0 bases, with 8 bases sitting between them. This CDR3 contains 14 residues. Here the CDR3 reads CASSPPATNEKLFF. The CDR3 nucleotides read TGTGCCAGCAGCCCCCCCGCAACTAATGAAAAACTGTTTTTT.

The V call is TRBV28, the J call TRBJ2-7, with 7 bases fitting TRBD2. Germline V gives CDR1 MDHEN, CDR2 SYDVKM. This CDR3 is built from 15 residues. V lost 6 bases, J lost 1 base, and 9 bases stayed unmatched. CDR3 residues: CASSAPGGRSYEQYF. The CDR3, as DNA: TGTGCCAGCAGCGCGCCGGGGGGAAGATCCTACGAGCAGTACTTC.

This chain joins TRBV27 and TRBJ2-1; D gene unclear. Trimming stripped 6 bases from V and 10 bases from J, with 22 bases between. CDR1 is MNHEY, CDR2 SMNVEV, per germline (reference sequence). The CDR3 loop spans 15 amino acids. CDR3 residues: CASSPSQHVLEEQFF. The CDR3 DNA follows: TGTGCCAGCAGCCCATCGCAACACGTGCTGGAGGAGCAGTTCTTC.

The chain has TRBV6-5 and TRBJ2-7; D unclear. Per the germline V gene, CDR1 is MNHEY and CDR2 is SVGAGI. The CDR3 contains 16 residues. Trimming removed 0 bases from V and 2 bases from J, with 14 bases in between. The CDR3 loop reads CASSYSGSEPTYEQYV. The CDR3 coding sequence is TGTGCCAGCAGTTACTCGGGCAGTGAACCCACCTACGAGCAGTACGTC.

V and J are TRBV7-6 and TRBJ2-7; no clear D. In germline, CDR1 is SGHVS, CDR2 FNYEAQ. The CDR3 is 14 residues long. V gave up 5 bases and J gave up 1 base, with 12 bases separating them. The CDR3 nucleotides read TGTGCCAGCAGCGGGCGGACGGGTTCCTACGAGCAGTACTTC. Its protein product is CASSGRTGSYEQYF.

In DNA, the CDR3 is TGTGCCAGTAGTATAGGAGCTGAAGGGGGAGGCCACGAGCAGTACTTC. It translates to CASSIGAEGGGHEQYF. The chain recombines TRBV19 with TRBJ2-7, with D perhaps assigned TRBD1 or TRBD2 (6 bases each). Trimming shortened V by 1 base and J by 5 bases, and 18 bases separated the two germline ends. The length of the CDR3 is 16 residues. CDR1 and CDR2 from the germline V gene are LNHDA and SQIVND (reference sequence).

The sample holds a few counts of this clone. The rearrangement joins TRBV5-1 to TRBJ2-6; TRBD1 matches 9 bases. This CDR3 has 19 amino acids. Trimming cost V 0 bases and J 2 bases; bases outside gene matches: 9. Looked up from germline, CDR1 is SGHRS and CDR2 is YFSETQ. CDR3 amino acids: CASSLGQGGPLTGANVLTF. DNA of the CDR3: TGCGCCAGCAGCTTGGGACAGGGGGGACCACTCACTGGGGCCAACGTCCTGACTTTC.

The V gene is TRBV6-5, the J gene TRBJ1-1, with D possibly matching TRBD1 (5 bases). Per germline, CDR1 MNHEY and CDR2 SVGAGI. V lost 2 bases and J 0 bases, leaving 7 bases between the germline ends. The length of the CDR3 is 14 residues. The CDR3, as DNA: TGTGCCAGCAGTTACCAGGGCATGAACACTGAAGCTTTCTTT. Its protein is CASSYQGMNTEAFF.

The V gene is TRBV6-4, the J gene TRBJ1-6; D is perhaps TRBD1 (5 bases). Trimming stripped 4 bases from V and 3 bases from J, with 7 bases between. Per the germline V gene, CDR1 is MRHNA and CDR2 is SNTAGT. The CDR3 extends over 14 amino acids. The CDR3 nucleotides are TGTGCCAGCAGTGTGACAGTCTATAATTCACCCCTCCACTTT. It encodes CASSVTVYNSPLHF.

The V call is TRBV10-1, the J call TRBJ2-3; 7 nucleotides line up with TRBD2. Germline loops: CDR1 WNHNN, CDR2 SYGVQD (reference sequence). The junction had 10 bases not matched to a gene; V was cut back by 6 bases and J by 1 base. CDR3 length equals 16 residues. CDR3 amino acids: CASSFDLAGGTDTQYF. The CDR3, as DNA: TGCGCCAGCAGCTTTGACCTGGCGGGGGGCACAGATACGCAGTATTTT.